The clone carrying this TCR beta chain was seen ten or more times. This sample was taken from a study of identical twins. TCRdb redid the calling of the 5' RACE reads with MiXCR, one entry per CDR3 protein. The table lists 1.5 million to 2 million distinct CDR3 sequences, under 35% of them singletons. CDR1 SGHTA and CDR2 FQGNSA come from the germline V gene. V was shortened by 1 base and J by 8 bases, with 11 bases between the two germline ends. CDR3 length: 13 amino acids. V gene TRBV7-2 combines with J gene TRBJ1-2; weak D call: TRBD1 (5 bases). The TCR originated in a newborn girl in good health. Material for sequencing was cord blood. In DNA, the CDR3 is TGTGCCAGCAGCTTAGACAGGATCGGCGGCTACACCTTC. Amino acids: CASSLDRIGGYTF.